This T cell receptor (beta chain) comes out of a study of cytomegalovirus exposure and HLA in healthy donors. V shed 5 bases, J shed 4 bases, and the junction held 6 bases outside the gene matches. The germline gives CDR1 LNHDA, CDR2 SQIVND (reference sequence). The CDR3 loop spans 16 amino acids. To note about this clone: Its target is not known.

A multiplex PCR was run with 60 Vbeta primers and 13 Jbeta primers. Repertoires were generated with immunoSEQ multiplex PCR, while TCRdb's copy carries only in-frame clones and drops some. The sample has roughly 120,000 clones, about 68% seen once. Study findings and constraints: For most TCR beta V segments, an earlier analysis put the productive rate at about 87% or about 30% of the time. Researchers catalogued about 160 TCR beta chains as cytomegalovirus-associated. Serostatus for CMV was the only available immune exposure information.

This receptor was taken from a woman aged 35 to 49 in good health and CMV-seropositive. The source material was PBMCs. This chain joins TRBV19 and TRBJ2-2; 11 bases agree with TRBD2. Here the CDR3 DNA reads TGTGCCAGTAGTCCACTAGCGGGAGAGACCACCGGGGAGCTGTTTTTT. Translated: CASSPLAGETTGELFF.